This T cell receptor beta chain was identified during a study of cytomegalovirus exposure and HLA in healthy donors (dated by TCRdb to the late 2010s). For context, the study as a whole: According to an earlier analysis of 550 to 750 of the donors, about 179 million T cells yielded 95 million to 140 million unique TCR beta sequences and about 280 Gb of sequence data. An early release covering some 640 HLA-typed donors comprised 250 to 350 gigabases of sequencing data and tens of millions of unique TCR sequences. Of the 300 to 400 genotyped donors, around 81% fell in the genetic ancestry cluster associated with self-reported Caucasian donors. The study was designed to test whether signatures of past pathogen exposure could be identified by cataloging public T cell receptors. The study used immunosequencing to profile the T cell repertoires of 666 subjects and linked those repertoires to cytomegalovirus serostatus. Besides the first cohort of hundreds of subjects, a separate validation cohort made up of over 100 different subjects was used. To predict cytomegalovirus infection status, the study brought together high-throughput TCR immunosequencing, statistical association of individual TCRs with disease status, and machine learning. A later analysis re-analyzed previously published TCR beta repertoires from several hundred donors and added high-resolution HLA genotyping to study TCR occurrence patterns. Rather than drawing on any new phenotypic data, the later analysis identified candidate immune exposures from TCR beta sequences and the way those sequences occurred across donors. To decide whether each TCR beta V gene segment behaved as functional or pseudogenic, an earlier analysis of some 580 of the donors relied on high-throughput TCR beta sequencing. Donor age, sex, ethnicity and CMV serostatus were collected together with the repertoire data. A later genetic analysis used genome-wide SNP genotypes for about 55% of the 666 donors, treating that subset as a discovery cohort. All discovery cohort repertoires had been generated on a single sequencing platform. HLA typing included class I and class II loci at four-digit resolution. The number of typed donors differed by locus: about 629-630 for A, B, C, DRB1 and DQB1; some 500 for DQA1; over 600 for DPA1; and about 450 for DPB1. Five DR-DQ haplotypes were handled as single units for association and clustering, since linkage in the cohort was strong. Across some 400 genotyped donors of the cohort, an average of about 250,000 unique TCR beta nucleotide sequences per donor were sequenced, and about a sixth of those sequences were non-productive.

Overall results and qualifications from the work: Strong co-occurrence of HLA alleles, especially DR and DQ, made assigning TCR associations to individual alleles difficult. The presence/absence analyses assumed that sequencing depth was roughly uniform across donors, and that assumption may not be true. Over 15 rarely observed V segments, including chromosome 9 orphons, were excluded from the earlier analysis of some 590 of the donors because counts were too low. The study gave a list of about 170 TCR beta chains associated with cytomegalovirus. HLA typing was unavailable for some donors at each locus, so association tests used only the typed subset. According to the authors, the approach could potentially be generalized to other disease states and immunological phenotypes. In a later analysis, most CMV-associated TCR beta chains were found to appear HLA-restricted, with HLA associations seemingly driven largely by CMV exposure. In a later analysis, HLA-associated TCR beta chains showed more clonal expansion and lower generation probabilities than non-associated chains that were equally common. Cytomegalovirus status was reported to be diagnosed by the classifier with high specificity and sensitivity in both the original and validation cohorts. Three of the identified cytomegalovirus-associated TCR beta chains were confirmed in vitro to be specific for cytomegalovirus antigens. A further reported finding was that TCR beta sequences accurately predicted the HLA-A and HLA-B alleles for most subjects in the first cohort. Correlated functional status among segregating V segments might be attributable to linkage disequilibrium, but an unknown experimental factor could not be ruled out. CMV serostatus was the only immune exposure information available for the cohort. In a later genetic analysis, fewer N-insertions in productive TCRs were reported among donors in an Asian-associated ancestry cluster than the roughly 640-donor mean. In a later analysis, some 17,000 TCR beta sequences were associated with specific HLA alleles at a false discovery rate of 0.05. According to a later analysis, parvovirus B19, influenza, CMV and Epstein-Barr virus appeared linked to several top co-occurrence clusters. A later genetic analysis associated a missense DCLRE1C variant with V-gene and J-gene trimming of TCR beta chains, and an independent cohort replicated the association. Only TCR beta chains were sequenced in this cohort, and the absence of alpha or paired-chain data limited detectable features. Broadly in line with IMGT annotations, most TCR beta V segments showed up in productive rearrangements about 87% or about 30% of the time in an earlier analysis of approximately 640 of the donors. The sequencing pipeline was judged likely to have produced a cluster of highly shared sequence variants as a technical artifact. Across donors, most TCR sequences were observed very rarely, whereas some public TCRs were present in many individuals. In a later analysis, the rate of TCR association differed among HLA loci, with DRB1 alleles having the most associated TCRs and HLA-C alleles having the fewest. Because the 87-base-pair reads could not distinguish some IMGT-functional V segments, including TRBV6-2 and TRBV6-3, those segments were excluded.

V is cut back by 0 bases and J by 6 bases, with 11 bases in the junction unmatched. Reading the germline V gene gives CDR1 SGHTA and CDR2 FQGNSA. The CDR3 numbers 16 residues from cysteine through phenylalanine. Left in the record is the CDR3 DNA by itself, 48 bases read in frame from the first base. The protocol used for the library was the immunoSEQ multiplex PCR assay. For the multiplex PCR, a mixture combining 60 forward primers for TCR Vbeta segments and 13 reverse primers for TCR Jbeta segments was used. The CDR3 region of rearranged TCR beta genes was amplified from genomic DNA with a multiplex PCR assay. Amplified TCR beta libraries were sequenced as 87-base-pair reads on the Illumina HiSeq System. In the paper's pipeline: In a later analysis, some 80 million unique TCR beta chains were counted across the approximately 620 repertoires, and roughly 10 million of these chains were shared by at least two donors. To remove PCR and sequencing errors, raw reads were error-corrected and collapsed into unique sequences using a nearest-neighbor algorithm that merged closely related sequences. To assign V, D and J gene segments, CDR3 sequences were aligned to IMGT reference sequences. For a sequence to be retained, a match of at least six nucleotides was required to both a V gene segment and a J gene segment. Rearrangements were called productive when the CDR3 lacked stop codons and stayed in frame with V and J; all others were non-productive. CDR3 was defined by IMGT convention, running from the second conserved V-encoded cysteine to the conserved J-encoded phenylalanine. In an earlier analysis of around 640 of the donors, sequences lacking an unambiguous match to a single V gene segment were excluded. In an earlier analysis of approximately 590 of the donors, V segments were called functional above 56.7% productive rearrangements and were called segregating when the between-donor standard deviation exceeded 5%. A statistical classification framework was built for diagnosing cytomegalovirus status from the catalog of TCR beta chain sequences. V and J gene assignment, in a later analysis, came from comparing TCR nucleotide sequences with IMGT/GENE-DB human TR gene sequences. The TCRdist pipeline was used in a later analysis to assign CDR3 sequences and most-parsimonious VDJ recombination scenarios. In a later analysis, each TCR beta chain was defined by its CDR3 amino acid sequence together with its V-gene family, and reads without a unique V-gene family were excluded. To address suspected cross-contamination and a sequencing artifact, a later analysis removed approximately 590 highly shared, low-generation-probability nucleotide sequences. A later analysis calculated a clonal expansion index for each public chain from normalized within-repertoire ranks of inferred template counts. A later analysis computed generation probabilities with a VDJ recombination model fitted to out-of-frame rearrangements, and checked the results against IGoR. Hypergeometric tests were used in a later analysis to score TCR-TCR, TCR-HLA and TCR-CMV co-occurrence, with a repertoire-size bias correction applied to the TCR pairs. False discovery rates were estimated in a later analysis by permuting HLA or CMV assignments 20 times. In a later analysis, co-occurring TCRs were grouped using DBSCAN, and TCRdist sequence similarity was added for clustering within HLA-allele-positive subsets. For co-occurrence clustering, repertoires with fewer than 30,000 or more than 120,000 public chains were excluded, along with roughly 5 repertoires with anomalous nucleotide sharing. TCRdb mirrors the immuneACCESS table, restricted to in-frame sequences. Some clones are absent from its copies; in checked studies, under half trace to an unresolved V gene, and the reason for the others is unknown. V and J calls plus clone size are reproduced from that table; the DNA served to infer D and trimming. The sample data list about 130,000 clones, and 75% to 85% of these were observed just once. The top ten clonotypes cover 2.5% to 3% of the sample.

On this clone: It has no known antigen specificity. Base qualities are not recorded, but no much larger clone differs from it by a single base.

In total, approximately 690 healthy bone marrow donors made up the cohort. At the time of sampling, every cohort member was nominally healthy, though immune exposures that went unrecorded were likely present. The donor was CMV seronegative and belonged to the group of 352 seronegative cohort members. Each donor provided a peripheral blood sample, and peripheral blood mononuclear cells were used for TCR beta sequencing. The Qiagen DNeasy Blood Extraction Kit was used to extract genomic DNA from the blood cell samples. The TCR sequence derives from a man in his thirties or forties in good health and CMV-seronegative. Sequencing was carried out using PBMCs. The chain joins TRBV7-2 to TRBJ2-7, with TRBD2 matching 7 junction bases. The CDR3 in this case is CASSLAGGTKGSEQYF. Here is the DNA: TGTGCCAGCAGCTTAGCGGGTGGGACTAAGGGCTCCGAGCAGTACTTC.